This T cell receptor beta chain derives from a study of blood T cell repertoires in COVID-19 (dated by TCRdb to 2020 to 2021). In terms of the full investigation: Samples from collaborators originated in the United States, Italy and Spain and spanned both the acute and convalescent phases of COVID-19. The material from the prospective study consisted of cDNA or gDNA derived from T cells, B-cell-depleted T cells, or PBMCs. Samples came from the ongoing ImmuneRACE study (first 160 participants) plus 1,254 subjects from 6 global collaborators. Where HLA class I and class II types were available, the types were taken from metadata supplied by the sample provider, not from assay-based typing. The dataset comprised deeply sampled blood TCRbeta repertoires from subjects exposed to, actively infected with, or recovered from COVID-19. Sample metadata almost always included a de-identified subject ID, COVID-19 status, age in years and sex. The repertoires were made available in a free public database intended to serve as a resource for research on the immune response to SARS-CoV-2.

A note on this clone: The antigen this receptor binds is unknown. Base qualities are not provided; no much larger clone lies one nucleotide away.

TCRbeta CDR3 regions were amplified from genomic DNA using the immunoSEQ Assay, a bias-controlled multiplex PCR. Concerning the study's data processing: The number of nucleated cells in each sample was estimated by amplification of reference gene primers within the assay. To quantify the absolute abundance of each unique TCRbeta CDR3 rearrangement, sequence reads were collapsed and filtered. For each sample, productive Simpson clonality was calculated as the square root of Simpson's diversity index over productive rearrangements. Sourced from immuneACCESS, this table was stored by TCRdb with only in-frame sequences that have V and J called. A share of the clones is absent; for the studies checked, an unresolved V gene accounts for under half, and the remainder has no known explanation. Clonal size and the V and J genes are those of that table, whereas D and trimming came from the DNA. This sample comprises 130,000 to 150,000 clones, around 80% of them detected only once. Roughly 13% of the sample lies in the top ten.

The trim is 1 base for V and 3 bases for J, with a gap of 5 bases between the germline ends. From the cysteine through the phenylalanine, the CDR3 covers 13 amino acids. The sequence is cut down to CDR3 DNA, 39 bases in frame from base 1. CDR1 SGHDN and CDR2 FVKESK are derived from the germline V gene. The collaborating institutions used their own protocols to collect whole blood in K2EDTA tubes. For TCRbeta analysis, collaborator samples were shipped as frozen whole blood, as isolated PBMCs, or as DNA extracted from either sample type. Study-wide findings and limitations: The amount of clinical and demographic metadata varied by source and participant and was provided uncurated.

This receptor was taken from a man older than 75 with acute or convalescent COVID-19. The chain is assembled from TRBV14 and TRBJ2-3; no confident D gene assignment can be made. Material for sequencing was peripheral blood. The CDR3 loop reads CASSQVSTDTQYF. In nucleotide form, the sequence is TGTGCCAGCAGCCAAGTTTCTACAGATACGCAGTATTTT. Supplemented by the reference TRBV14 and TRBJ2-3 proteins around the CDR3, the complete variable domain is EAGVTQFPSHSVIEKGQTVTLRCDPISGHDNLYWYRRVMGKEIKFLLHFVKESKQDESGMPNNRFLAERTGGTYSTLKVQPAELEDSGVYFCASSQVSTDTQYFGPGTRLTVL.